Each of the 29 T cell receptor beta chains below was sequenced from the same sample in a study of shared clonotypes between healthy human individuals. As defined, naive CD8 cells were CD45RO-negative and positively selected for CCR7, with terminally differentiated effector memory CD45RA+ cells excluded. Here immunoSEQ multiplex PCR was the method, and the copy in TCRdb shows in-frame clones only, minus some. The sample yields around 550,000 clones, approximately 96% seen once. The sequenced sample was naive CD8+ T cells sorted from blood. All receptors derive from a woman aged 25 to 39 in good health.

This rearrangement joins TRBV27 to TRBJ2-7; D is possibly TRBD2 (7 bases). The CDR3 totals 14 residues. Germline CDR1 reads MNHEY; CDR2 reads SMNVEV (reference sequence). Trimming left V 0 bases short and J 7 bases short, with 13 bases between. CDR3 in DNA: TGTGCCAGCAGTTTATCGGGGGGGGCGGGAGAGCAGTACTTC. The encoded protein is CASSLSGGAGEQYF.

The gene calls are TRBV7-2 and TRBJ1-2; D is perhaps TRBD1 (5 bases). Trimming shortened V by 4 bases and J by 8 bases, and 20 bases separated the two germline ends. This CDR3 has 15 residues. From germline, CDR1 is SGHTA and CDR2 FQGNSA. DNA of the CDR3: TGTGCCAGCAGCTATATACAGGCCTCGTCTTTAGGCTACACCTTC. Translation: CASSYIQASSLGYTF.

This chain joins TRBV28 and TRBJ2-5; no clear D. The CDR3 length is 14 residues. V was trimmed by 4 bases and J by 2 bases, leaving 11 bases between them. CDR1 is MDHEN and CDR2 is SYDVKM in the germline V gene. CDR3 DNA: TGTGCCAGCAGTTCCGGGCCGCTACAAGAGACCCAGTACTTC. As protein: CASSSGPLQETQYF.

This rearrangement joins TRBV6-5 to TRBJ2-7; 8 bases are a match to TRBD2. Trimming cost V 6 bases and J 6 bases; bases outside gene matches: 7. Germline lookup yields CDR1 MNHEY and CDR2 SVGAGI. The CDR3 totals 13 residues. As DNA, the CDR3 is TGTGCCAGCAGACGGGGACTAGGCTCCGAGCAGTACTTC. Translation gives CASRRGLGSEQYF.

CDR3 sequence reads: CAWSHWQRQETQYF. DNA of the CDR3: TGTGCCTGGAGTCACTGGCAGCGTCAAGAGACCCAGTACTTC. V and J are TRBV30 and TRBJ2-5; D unclear. Germline V gene lookup returns CDR1 GTSNPN and CDR2 SVGIG (reference sequence). Trimming pared 2 bases from V and 2 bases from J, leaving 12 bases between. CDR3 length equals 14 residues.

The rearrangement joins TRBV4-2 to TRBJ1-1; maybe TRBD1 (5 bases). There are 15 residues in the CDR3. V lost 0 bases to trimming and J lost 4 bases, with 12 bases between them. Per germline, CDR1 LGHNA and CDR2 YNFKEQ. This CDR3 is CASSQDPEGSTEAFF. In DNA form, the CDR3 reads TGTGCCAGCAGCCAAGATCCGGAGGGGAGCACTGAAGCTTTCTTT.

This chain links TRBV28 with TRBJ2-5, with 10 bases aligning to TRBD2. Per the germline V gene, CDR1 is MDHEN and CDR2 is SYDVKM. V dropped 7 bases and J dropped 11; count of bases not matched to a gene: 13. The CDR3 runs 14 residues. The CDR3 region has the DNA TGTGCCAGCACCTCGAGGGCTAGCGGGAGCCAGCAGTACTTC. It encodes CASTSRASGSQQYF.

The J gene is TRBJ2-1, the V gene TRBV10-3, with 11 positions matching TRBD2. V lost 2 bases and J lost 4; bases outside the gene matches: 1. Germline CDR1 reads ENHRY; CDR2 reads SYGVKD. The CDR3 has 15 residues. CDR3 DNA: TGTGCCATCAGTGAGGCTAGCGGGAGGTACAATGAGCAGTTCTTC. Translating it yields CAISEASGRYNEQFF.

The CDR3 sequence is CASSTAGSYNEQFF. The CDR3 DNA reads TGTGCCAGCAGCACAGCGGGCTCCTACAATGAGCAGTTCTTC. V usage is TRBV28 and J usage is TRBJ2-1, with D possibly TRBD2 on 6 matching bases. Trimming cost V 6 bases and J 0 bases, with 9 bases left between them. This CDR3 is 14 amino acids long. Germline CDR1 reads MDHEN; CDR2 reads SYDVKM.

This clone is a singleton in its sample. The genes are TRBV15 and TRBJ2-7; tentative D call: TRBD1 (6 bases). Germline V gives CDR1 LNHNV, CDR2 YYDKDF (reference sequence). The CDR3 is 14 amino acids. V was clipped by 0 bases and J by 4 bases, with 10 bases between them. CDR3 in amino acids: CATSRERTVYEQYF. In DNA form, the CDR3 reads TGTGCCACCAGCAGAGAAAGGACAGTTTACGAGCAGTACTTC.

This CDR3 is CSVHGGLAGVMADTQYF. The CDR3 region has the DNA TGCAGCGTTCATGGTGGACTAGCGGGAGTCATGGCAGATACGCAGTATTTT. The rearrangement links TRBV29-1 to TRBJ2-3; 13 bases match TRBD2. Germline V lookup: CDR1 SQVTM, CDR2 ANQGSEA. The CDR3 is 17 amino acids. Trimming removed 5 bases from V and 4 bases from J; junction bases left unmatched: 12.

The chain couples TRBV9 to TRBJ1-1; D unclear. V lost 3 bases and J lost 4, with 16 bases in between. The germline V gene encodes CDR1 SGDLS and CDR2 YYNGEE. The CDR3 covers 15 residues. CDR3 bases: TGTGCCAGCAGCGACGCCTCCCTTGGTGCCACTGAAGCTTTCTTT. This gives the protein CASSDASLGATEAFF.

The CDR3 nucleotides are TGTGCCAGCAGCTTAGGACTAGCGGGCTACAATGAGCAGTTCTTC. It encodes CASSLGLAGYNEQFF. This sequence joins TRBV6-5 and TRBJ2-1; 11 nucleotides agree with TRBD2. Per germline, CDR1 MNHEY and CDR2 SVGAGI. The length of the CDR3 is 15 residues. V was clipped by 6 bases and J by 3 bases; unmatched bases: 4.

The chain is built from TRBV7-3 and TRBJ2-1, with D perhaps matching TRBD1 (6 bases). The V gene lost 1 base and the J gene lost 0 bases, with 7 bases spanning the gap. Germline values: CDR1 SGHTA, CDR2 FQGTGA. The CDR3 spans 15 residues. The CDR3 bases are TGTGCCAGCAGCTTAAGAGGGGGCTCCTACAATGAGCAGTTCTTC. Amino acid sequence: CASSLRGGSYNEQFF.

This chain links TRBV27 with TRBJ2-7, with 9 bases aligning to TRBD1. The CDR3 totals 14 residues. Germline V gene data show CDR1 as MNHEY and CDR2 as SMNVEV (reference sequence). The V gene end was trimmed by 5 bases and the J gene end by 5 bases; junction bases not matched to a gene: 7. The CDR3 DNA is TGTGCCAGCAGTCTCTTACAGGGGGCCCACGAGCAGTACTTC. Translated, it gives CASSLLQGAHEQYF.

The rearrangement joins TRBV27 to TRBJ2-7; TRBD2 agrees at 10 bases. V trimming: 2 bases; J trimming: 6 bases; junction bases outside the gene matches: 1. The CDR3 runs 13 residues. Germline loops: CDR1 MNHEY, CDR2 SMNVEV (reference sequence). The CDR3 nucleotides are TGTGCCAGCAGTTTAGCTAGCGGGAGCGAGCAGTACTTC. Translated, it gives CASSLASGSEQYF.

CDR3 coding DNA: TGTGCCAGCAGTTCCGGGGCCGTCCAGCCCCAGCATTTT. It encodes CASSSGAVQPQHF. The chain carries TRBV28 and TRBJ1-5; tentative D call: TRBD1 (5 bases). Germline V gene lookup returns CDR1 MDHEN and CDR2 SYDVKM. This CDR3 contains 13 residues. Trimming left V 4 bases short and J 7 bases short, with 11 bases between.

The CDR3 DNA follows: TGTGCCAGTAAGCAGGGGGGACCCTACGAGCAGTACTTC. It codes for CASKQGGPYEQYF. The V gene is TRBV19, the J gene TRBJ2-7, with a tentative D call TRBD1 (7 bases). Between the trimmed V and J ends, which lost 7 bases and 2 bases, there was a span of 12 bases. Germline V gene sequence: CDR1 LNHDA, CDR2 SQIVND (reference sequence). CDR3 length equals 13 residues.

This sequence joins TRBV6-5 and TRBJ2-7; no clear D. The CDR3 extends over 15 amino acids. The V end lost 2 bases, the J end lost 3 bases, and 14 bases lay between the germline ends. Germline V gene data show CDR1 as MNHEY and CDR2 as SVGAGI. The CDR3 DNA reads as TGTGCCAGCAGTTACGTAATGGCAGAAAACTACGAGCAGTACTTC. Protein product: CASSYVMAENYEQYF.

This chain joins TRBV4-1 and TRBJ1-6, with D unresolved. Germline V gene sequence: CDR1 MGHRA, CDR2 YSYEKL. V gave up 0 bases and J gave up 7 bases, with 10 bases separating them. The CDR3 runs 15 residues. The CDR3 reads CASSQEPHTNSPLHF. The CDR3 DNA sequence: TGCGCCAGCAGCCAAGAACCCCATACGAATTCACCCCTCCACTTT.

CDR3 sequence (DNA): TGTGCCAGCAGCGCCGGTGCAGGGGATATGAACACTGAAGCTTTCTTT. It translates to CASSAGAGDMNTEAFF. The chain uses TRBV11-3 and TRBJ1-1; possible D gene TRBD1, 6 bases. V was clipped by 5 bases and J by 0 bases, with 16 bases between them. CDR1 and CDR2 from the germline V gene are SGHNT and YENEEA. There are 16 residues in the CDR3.

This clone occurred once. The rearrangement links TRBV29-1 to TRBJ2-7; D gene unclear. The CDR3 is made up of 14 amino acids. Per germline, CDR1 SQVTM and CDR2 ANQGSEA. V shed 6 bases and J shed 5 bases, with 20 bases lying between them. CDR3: CSVVTGRVVDEQYF. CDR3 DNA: TGCAGCGTGGTTACGGGCCGGGTGGTTGACGAGCAGTACTTC.

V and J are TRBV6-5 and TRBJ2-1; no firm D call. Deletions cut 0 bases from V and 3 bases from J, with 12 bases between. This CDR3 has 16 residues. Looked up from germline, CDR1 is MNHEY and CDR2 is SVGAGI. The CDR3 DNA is TGTGCCAGCAGTTACTCAGTCGGCAACTACTACAATGAGCAGTTCTTC. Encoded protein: CASSYSVGNYYNEQFF.

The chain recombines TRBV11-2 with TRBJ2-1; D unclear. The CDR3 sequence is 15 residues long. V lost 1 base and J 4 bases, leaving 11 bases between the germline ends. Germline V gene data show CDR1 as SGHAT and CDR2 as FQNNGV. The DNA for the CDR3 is TGTGCCAGCAGCTTAGGATCCAGCGCTTACAATGAGCAGTTCTTC. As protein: CASSLGSSAYNEQFF.

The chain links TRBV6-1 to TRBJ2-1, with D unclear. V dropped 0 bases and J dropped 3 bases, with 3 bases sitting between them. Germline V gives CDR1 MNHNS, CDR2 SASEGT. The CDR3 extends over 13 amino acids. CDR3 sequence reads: CASSEAHYNEQFF. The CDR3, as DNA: TGTGCCAGCAGTGAAGCCCACTACAATGAGCAGTTCTTC.

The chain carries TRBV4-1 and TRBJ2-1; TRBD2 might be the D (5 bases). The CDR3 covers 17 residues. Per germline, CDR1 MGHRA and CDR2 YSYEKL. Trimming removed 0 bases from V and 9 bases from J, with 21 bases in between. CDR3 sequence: CASSQEFRTHLVSEQFF. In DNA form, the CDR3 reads TGCGCCAGCAGCCAAGAATTTAGGACTCACCTCGTGAGTGAGCAGTTCTTC.

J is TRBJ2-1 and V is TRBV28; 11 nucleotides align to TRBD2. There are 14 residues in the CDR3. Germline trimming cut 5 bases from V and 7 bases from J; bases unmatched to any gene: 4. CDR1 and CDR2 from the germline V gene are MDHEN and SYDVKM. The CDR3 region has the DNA TGTGCCAGCAGTCTAGCGGGAGGTAAAAATGAGCAGTTCTTC. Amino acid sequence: CASSLAGGKNEQFF.

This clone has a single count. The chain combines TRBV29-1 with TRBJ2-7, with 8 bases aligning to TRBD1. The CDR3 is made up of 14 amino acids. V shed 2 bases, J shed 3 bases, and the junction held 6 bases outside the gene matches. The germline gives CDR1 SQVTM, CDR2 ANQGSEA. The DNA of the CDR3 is TGCAGCGTTGAATTTCGACAGGGGTACTACGAGCAGTACTTC. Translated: CSVEFRQGYYEQYF.

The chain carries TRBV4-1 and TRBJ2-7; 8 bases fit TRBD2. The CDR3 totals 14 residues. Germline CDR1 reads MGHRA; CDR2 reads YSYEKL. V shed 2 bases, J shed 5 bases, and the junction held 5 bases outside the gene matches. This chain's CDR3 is CASSQLLADNEQYF. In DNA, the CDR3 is TGCGCCAGCAGCCAACTACTAGCGGACAACGAGCAGTACTTC.